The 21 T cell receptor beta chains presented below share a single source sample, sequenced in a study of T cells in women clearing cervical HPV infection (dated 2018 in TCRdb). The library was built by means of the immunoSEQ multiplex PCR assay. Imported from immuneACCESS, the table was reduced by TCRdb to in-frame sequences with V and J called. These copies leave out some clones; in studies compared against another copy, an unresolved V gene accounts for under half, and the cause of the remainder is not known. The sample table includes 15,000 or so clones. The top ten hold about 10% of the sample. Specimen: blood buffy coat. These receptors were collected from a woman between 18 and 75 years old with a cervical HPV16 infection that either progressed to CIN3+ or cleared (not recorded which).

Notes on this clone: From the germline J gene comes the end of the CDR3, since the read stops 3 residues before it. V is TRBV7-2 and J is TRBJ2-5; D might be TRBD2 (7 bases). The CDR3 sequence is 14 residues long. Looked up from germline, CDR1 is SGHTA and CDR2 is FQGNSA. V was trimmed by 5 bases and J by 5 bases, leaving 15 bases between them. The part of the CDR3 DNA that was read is TGTGCCAGCAGCCCCAGGGCGGGGGCGGAGACC. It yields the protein CASSPRAGAET. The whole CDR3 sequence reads CASSPRAGAETQYF.

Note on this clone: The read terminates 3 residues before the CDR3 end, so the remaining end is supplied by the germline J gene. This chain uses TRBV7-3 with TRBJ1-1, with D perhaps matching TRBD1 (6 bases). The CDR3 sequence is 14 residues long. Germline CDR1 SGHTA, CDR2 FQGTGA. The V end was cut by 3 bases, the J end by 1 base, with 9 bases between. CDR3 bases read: TGTGCCAGCAGCTTGGGGGGGGCGAACACTGAA. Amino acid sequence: CASSLGGANTE. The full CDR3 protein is CASSLGGANTEAFF.

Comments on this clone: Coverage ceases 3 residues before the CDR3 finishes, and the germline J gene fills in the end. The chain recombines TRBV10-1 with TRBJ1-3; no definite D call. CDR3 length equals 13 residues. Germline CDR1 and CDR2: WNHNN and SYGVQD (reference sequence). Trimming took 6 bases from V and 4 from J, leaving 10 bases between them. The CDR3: CASSTGDGNTIYF. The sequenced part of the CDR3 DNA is TGCGCCAGCAGCACGGGTGACGGAAACACC.

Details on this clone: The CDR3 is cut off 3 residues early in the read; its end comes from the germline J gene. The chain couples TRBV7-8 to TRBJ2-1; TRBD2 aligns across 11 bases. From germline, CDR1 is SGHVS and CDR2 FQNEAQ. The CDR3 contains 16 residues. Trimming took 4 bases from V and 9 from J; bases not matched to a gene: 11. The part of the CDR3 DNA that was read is TGTGCCAGCAGCTACACCGGGACTAGCGGACAAGTTGAG. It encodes CASSYTGTSGQVE. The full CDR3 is CASSYTGTSGQVEQFF.

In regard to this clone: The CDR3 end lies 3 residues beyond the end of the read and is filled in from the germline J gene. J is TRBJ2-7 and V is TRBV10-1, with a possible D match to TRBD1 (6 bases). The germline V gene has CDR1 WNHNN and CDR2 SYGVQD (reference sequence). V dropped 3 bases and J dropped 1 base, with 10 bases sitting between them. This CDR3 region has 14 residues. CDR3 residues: CASSDWGQSYEQYF. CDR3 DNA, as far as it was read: TGCGCCAGCAGTGATTGGGGGCAATCCTACGAG.

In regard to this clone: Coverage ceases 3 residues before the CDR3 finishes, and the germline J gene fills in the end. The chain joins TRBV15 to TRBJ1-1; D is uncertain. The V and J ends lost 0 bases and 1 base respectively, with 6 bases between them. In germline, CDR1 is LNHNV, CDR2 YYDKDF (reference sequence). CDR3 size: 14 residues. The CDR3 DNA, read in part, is TGTGCCACCAGCAGAGAGATAGCGAACACTGAA. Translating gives CATSREIANTE. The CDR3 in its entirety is CATSREIANTEAFF.

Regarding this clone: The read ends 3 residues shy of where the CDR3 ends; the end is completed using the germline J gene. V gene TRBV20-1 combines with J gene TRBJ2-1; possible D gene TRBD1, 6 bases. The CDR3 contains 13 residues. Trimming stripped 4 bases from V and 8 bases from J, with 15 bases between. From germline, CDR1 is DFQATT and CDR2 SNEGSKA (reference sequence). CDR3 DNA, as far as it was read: TGCAGTGCTACCCAGGGGTATAGGGATGAG. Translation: CSATQGYRDE. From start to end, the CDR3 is CSATQGYRDEQFF.

Partial CDR3 DNA: TGCGCCAGCAGCCACAGACAGGACGTGAGCTCCTACAATGAG. This gives the protein CASSHRQDVSSYNE. The CDR3 in its entirety is CASSHRQDVSSYNEQFF. The chain links TRBV10-1 to TRBJ2-1, with D possibly TRBD1 on 6 matching bases. Read coverage stops 3 residues before the CDR3 terminus; the germline J gene supplies the remainder. CDR1 is WNHNN, CDR2 SYGVQD, per germline (reference sequence). V dropped 6 bases and J dropped 0 bases, with 18 bases sitting between them. The CDR3 length is 17 residues.

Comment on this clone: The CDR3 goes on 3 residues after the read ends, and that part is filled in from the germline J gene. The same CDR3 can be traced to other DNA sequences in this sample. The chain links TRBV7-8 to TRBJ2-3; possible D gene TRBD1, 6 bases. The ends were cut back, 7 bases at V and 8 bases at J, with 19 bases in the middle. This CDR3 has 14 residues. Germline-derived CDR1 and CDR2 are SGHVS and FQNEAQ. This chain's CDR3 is CASISFSGTTTQYF. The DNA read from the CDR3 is TGTGCCAGCATCTCGTTTTCAGGGACAACTACG.

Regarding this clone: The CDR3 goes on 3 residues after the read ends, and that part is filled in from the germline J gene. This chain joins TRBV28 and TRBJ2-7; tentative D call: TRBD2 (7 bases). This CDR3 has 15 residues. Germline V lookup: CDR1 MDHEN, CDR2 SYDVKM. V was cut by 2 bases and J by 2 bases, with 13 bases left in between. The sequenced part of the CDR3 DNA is TGTGCCAGCAGTTTAGAGGGGGGGTTCACCTACGAG. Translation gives CASSLEGGFTYE. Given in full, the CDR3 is CASSLEGGFTYEQYF.

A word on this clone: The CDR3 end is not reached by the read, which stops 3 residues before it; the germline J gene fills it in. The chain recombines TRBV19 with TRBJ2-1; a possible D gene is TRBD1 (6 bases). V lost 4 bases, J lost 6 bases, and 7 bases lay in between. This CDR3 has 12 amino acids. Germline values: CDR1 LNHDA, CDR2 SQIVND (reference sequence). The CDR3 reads CASSRGGNEQFF. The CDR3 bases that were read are TGTGCCAGTAGTAGAGGGGGCAATGAG. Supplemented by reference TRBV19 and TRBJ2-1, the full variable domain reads DGGITQSPKYLFRKEGQNVTLSCEQNLNHDAMYWYRQDPGQGLRLIYYSQIVNDFQKGDIAEGYSVSREKKESFPLTVTSAQKNPTAFYLCASSRGGNEQFFGPGTRLTVL.

CDR3 region: CASKRTGDQPQHF. Partial CDR3 DNA: TGTGCCAGCAAAAGGACAGGGGATCAGCCC. This chain joins TRBV2 and TRBJ1-5, with 9 bases aligning to TRBD1. The read gets to within 3 residues of the CDR3 end, and the germline J gene fills in the rest. Germline-derived CDR1 and CDR2 are SNHLY and FYNNEI. This CDR3 contains 13 residues. Losses at the gene ends were 7 bases for V and 5 bases for J; bases not matched to a gene: 3.

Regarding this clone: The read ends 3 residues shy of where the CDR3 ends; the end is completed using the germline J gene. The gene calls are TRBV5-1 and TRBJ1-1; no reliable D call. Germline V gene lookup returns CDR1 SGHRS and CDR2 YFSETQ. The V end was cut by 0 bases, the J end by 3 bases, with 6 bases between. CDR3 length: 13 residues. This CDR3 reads CASSLVLDTEAFF. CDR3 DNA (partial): TGCGCCAGCAGCTTGGTGTTAGACACTGAA. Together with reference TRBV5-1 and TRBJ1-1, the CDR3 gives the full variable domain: KAGVTQTPRYLIKTRGQQVTLSCSPISGHRSVSWYQQTPGQGLQFLFEYFSETQRNKGNFPGRFSGRQFSNSRSEMNVSTLELGDSALYLCASSLVLDTEAFFGQGTRLTVV.

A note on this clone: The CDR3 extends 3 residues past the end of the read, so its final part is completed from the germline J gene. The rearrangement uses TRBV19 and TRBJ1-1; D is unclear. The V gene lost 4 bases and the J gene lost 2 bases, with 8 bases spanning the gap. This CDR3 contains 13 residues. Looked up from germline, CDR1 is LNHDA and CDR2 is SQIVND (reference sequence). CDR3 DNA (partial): TGTGCCAGTAGTAGCCAGGTTAACACTGAA. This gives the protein CASSSQVNTE. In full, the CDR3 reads CASSSQVNTEAFF.

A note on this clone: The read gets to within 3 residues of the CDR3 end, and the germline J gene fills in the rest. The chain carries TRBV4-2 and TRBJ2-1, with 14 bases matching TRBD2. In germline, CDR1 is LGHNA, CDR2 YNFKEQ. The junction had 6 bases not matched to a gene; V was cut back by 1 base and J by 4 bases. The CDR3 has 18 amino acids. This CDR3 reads CASSQVVTSGRAYNEQFF. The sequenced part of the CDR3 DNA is TGTGCCAGCAGCCAAGTCGTGACTAGCGGGAGGGCTTACAATGAG.

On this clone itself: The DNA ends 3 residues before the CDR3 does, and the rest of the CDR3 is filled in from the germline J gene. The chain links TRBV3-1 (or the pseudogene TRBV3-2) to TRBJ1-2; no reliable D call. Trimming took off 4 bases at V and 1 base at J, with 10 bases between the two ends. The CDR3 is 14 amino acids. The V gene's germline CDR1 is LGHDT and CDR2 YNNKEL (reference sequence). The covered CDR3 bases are TGTGCCAGCAGCCCTCTCCAACTTAACTATGGC. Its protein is CASSPLQLNYG. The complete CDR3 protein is CASSPLQLNYGYTF.

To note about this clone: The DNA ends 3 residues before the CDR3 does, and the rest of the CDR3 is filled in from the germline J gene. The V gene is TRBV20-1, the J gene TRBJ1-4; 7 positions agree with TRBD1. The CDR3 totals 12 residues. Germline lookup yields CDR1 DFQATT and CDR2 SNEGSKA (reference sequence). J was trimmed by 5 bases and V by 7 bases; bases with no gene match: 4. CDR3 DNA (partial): TGCAGTGTGATGACAGGGAATGAAAAA. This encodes CSVMTGNEK. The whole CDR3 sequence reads CSVMTGNEKLFF.

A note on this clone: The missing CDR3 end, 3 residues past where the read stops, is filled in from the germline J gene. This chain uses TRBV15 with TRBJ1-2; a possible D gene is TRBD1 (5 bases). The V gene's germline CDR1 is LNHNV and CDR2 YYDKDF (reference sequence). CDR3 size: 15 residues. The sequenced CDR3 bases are TGTGCCACCAGCAGAGAACTAATAGGGGCGACCGGC. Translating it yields CATSRELIGATG. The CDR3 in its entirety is CATSRELIGATGYTF. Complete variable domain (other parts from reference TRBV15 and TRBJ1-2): DAMVIQNPRYQVTQFGKPVTLSCSQTLNHNVMYWYQQKSSQAPKLLFHYYDKDFNNEADTPDNFQSRRPNTSFCFLDIRSPGLGDTAMYLCATSRELIGATGYTFGSGTRLTVV.

The CDR3 protein is CASSLGGQKETQYF. CDR3 bases read: TGCGCCAGCAGCTTGGGTGGACAGAAAGAGACC. This rearrangement joins TRBV5-1 to TRBJ2-5; weak D call: TRBD1 (6 bases). The observed sequence ends 3 residues before the CDR3 terminus, with the missing tail filled in from the germline J gene. Germline CDR1 reads SGHRS; CDR2 reads YFSETQ. The CDR3 is 14 amino acids. Between the trimmed V and J ends, which lost 0 bases and 3 bases, there was a span of 9 bases.

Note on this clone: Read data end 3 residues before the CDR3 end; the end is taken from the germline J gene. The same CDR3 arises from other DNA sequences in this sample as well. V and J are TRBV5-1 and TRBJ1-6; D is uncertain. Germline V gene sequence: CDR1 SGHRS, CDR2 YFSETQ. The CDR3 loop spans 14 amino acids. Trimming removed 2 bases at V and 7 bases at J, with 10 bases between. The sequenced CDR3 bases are TGCGCCAGCAGCTTAGGAGACTCAAATTCACCC. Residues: CASSLGDSNSP. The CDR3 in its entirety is CASSLGDSNSPLHF.

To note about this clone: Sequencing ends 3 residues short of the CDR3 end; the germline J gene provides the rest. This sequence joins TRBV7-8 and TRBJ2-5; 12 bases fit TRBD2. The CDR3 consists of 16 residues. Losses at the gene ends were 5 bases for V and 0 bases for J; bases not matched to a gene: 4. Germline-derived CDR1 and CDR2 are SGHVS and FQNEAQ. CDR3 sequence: CASSTLAGGNQETQYF. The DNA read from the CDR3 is TGTGCCAGCAGCACACTAGCGGGAGGAAACCAAGAGACC.